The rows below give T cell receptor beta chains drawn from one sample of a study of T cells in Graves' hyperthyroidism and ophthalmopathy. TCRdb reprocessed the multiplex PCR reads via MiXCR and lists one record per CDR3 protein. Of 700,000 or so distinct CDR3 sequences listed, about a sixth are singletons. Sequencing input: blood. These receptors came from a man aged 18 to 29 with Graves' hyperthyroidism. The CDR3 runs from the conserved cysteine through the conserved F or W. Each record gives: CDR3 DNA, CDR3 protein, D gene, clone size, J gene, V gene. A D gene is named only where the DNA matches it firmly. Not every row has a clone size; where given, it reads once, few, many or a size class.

DNA: TGTGCCAGCAGCTTAGTCCACGGACCCGGTGTGGAGACCCAGTACTTC
CDR3: CASSLVHGPGVETQYF
D: NA
size: few
J: TRBJ2-5
V: TRBV7-9

DNA: TGTGCCAGCAGTTTAGGGCGCGGGGATTACAATGAGCAGTTCTTC
CDR3: CASSLGRGDYNEQFF
D: NA
size: many
J: TRBJ2-1
V: TRBV28

DNA: TGTGCCAGCAGTCTAGCATCACGGCGAAACACCATATATTTT
CDR3: CASSLASRRNTIYF
D: NA
size: many
J: TRBJ1-3
V: TRBV28

DNA: TGTGCCAGCTCATCGGACTTTAGCAATCAGCCCCAGCATTTT
CDR3: CASSSDFSNQPQHF
D: NA
size: many
J: TRBJ1-5
V: TRBV18

DNA: TGCGCCAGCAGCGTTCAAGGGGCGACGGGAGAGACCCAGTACTTC
CDR3: CASSVQGATGETQYF
D: NA
size: few
J: TRBJ2-5
V: TRBV5-1

DNA: TGTGCCAGCAGCTTACGTCTGGAGGGTTCACCCCTCCACTTT
CDR3: CASSLRLEGSPLHF
D: NA
size: many
J: TRBJ1-6
V: TRBV7-2

DNA: TGTGCCTGGAGTAGGGAGGGGAGGAGTGAGACCCAGTACTTC
CDR3: CAWSREGRSETQYF
D: TRBD2
size: many
J: TRBJ2-5
V: TRBV30

DNA: TGTGCCAGCAGCTTACCCTCTCTATTTCGGGATGAGCAGTTCTTC
CDR3: CASSLPSLFRDEQFF
D: NA
size: many
J: TRBJ2-1
V: TRBV7-9

DNA: TGTGCCAGCAGCGTAGCCCCCGTAAATGAGCAGTTCTTC
CDR3: CASSVAPVNEQFF
D: NA
size: few
J: TRBJ2-1
V: TRBV9

DNA: TGTGCCATCAGTGCGACAGGTGGCGAAGAGACCCAGTACTTC
CDR3: CAISATGGEETQYF
D: NA
size: many
J: TRBJ2-5
V: TRBV10-3

DNA: TGTGCCAGCATTCCCTACAGGGCGGGGGAGCAGTACTTC
CDR3: CASIPYRAGEQYF
D: NA
size: NA
J: TRBJ2-7
V: TRBV28

DNA: TGTGCCAGCAGCCCGGGACTATTTAGCACAGATACGCAGTATTTT
CDR3: CASSPGLFSTDTQYF
D: TRBD2
size: few
J: TRBJ2-3
V: TRBV6-1

DNA: TGTGCCAGCAGTCGTAAGTGGGAGGGGGCGCTTGGCTACACCTTC
CDR3: CASSRKWEGALGYTF
D: TRBD1
size: many
J: TRBJ1-2
V: TRBV27

DNA: TGTGCCAGCAGTTCCCCCGGCGGGAACCCCTACGAGCAGTGCTTC
CDR3: CASSSPGGNPYEQCF
D: NA
size: few
J: TRBJ2-7
V: TRBV28

DNA: TGTGCCAGCTCACTGGGACAGAGGGGTGGCACTGAAGCTTTCTTT
CDR3: CASSLGQRGGTEAFF
D: TRBD1
size: many
J: TRBJ1-1
V: TRBV18

DNA: TGTGCCACCGTGGGAGGGGACTACAATGAGCAGTTCTTC
CDR3: CATVGGDYNEQFF
D: TRBD2
size: NA
J: TRBJ2-1
V: TRBV24-1

DNA: TGTGCCAGCAGTCACCAAGTCGGGACAGGAGGTTGGGAGACCCAGTACTTC
CDR3: CASSHQVGTGGWETQYF
D: TRBD1
size: few
J: TRBJ2-5
V: TRBV7-2

DNA: TGTGCCAGCAGGCCAGCGGGAGCGGGGGGTGAGCAGTTCTTC
CDR3: CASRPAGAGGEQFF
D: TRBD2
size: many
J: TRBJ2-1
V: TRBV2

DNA: TGTGCCAGCAGCTTAACCACGAACACCGGGGAGCTGTTTTTT
CDR3: CASSLTTNTGELFF
D: NA
size: NA
J: TRBJ2-2
V: TRBV7-3

DNA: TGTGCCAGCAGTGAAACGATAAGGATGGGAGGGACTGAAGCTTTCTTT
CDR3: CASSETIRMGGTEAFF
D: NA
size: many
J: TRBJ1-1
V: TRBV2

DNA: TGTGCCAGCAGTTTAGGTACAGGGTTCTATGGCTACACCTTC
CDR3: CASSLGTGFYGYTF
D: NA
size: many
J: TRBJ1-2
V: TRBV28

DNA: TGCGCCAGCAGCTTGGCCCCGGACAGCGGTACCGAAGCTTTCTTT
CDR3: CASSLAPDSGTEAFF
D: NA
size: many
J: TRBJ1-1
V: TRBV5-1

DNA: TGCAGTGCTAGAGTCGGTGGGATCACAGATACGCAGTATTTT
CDR3: CSARVGGITDTQYF
D: NA
size: NA
J: TRBJ2-3
V: TRBV20-1

DNA: TGTGCCAGCAGTTTGTTGCGGGAGGGGGGGAATGAGCAGTTCTTC
CDR3: CASSLLREGGNEQFF
D: TRBD2
size: many
J: TRBJ2-1
V: TRBV28

DNA: TGTGCCAGCGAACAGGGGGCCGGTGGCTACACCTTC
CDR3: CASEQGAGGYTF
D: TRBD1
size: many
J: TRBJ1-2
V: TRBV2

DNA: TGTGCCAGCAGCTTGACCCCGGACGGCATGAACACTGAAGCTTTCTTT
CDR3: CASSLTPDGMNTEAFF
D: NA
size: once
J: TRBJ1-1
V: TRBV5-6

DNA: TGTGCCAGCAGGGGGACTAGCGGGACGGATGAGCAGCTCTTC
CDR3: CASRGTSGTDEQLF
D: TRBD2
size: few
J: TRBJ2-1
V: TRBV2

DNA: TGTGCCAGCAGTGAGCTGGGGGTGGTTAATGAGCAGTTCTTC
CDR3: CASSELGVVNEQFF
D: NA
size: few
J: TRBJ2-1
V: TRBV6-1

DNA: TGCAGTGCGTATACTAGCGGGAGGATGGTTGAGCAGTTCTTC
CDR3: CSAYTSGRMVEQFF
D: TRBD2
size: few
J: TRBJ2-1
V: TRBV20-1

DNA: TGTGCCAGCAGCGTAGGCTTTAGCTCCTACGAGCAGTACTTC
CDR3: CASSVGFSSYEQYF
D: NA
size: many
J: TRBJ2-7
V: TRBV3-1

DNA: TGCGCCAGCAGCCAAGACCCCCTAGCGGGAGGGTCCTCGCAGTTCTTC
CDR3: CASSQDPLAGGSSQFF
D: TRBD2
size: NA
J: TRBJ2-1
V: TRBV4-1

DNA: TGTGCCAGCAGCTTCGTGAATTCACCCCTCCACTTT
CDR3: CASSFVNSPLHF
D: NA
size: many
J: TRBJ1-6
V: TRBV7-3

DNA: TGCGCCACATCCCGGGGGCCAGGTGAGCAGTTCTTC
CDR3: CATSRGPGEQFF
D: NA
size: NA
J: TRBJ2-1
V: TRBV10-1

DNA: TGTGCCAGCAGCGCCAATGGGCTAGCGAGAACAGATACGCAGTATTTT
CDR3: CASSANGLARTDTQYF
D: NA
size: many
J: TRBJ2-3
V: TRBV12-3/TRBV12-4

DNA: TGTGCCAGCAGTAGCGACAGGGGGGATGAAAAACTGTTTTTT
CDR3: CASSSDRGDEKLFF
D: TRBD1
size: NA
J: TRBJ1-4
V: TRBV28

DNA: TGTGCCAGCAGCCCCACGGCACTAGCGGGAGAGAATGAGCAGTTCTTC
CDR3: CASSPTALAGENEQFF
D: TRBD2
size: NA
J: TRBJ2-1
V: TRBV14

DNA: TGTGCCAGCAGCTTAGATTCGGGGGCCTACGAGCAGTACTTC
CDR3: CASSLDSGAYEQYF
D: NA
size: many
J: TRBJ2-7
V: TRBV7-8

DNA: TGTGCCAGCAGTGCGTCAGGGGGGAAAGAGACCCAGTACTTC
CDR3: CASSASGGKETQYF
D: NA
size: many
J: TRBJ2-5
V: TRBV2

DNA: TGTGCCAGCAGTTACTCGAACCCTTACACCGGGGAGCTGTTTTTT
CDR3: CASSYSNPYTGELFF
D: NA
size: many
J: TRBJ2-2
V: TRBV6-2/TRBV6-3

DNA: TGTGCCAGCAGCGGGAGGAAGGAGGAAAGGTACTTC
CDR3: CASSGRKEERYF
D: NA
size: few
J: TRBJ2-5
V: TRBV11-2

DNA: TGTGCCAGCAGTCGGACGGGTCAGGACATTCAGTACTTC
CDR3: CASSRTGQDIQYF
D: NA
size: NA
J: TRBJ2-4
V: TRBV11-2

DNA: TGTGCCAGCAGCTTTGAAGACCTTGGGGCCCTAGCCACTGAAGCTTTCTTT
CDR3: CASSFEDLGALATEAFF
D: NA
size: many
J: TRBJ1-1
V: TRBV7-9

DNA: TGCAGTGCTCCTAGCGGGAGGGCAGATACGCAGTATTTT
CDR3: CSAPSGRADTQYF
D: TRBD2
size: NA
J: TRBJ2-3
V: TRBV20-1

DNA: TGTGCCAGCAGCATATACCGGGACAGGGACTACGAGCAGTACTTC
CDR3: CASSIYRDRDYEQYF
D: TRBD1
size: NA
J: TRBJ2-7
V: TRBV7-2

DNA: TGTGCCAGCCAAGACCCCGGCGGGTCCTACGAGCAGTACTTC
CDR3: CASQDPGGSYEQYF
D: NA
size: NA
J: TRBJ2-7
V: TRBV5-5

DNA: TGCAGTGCTAGACCCAGGACTAGCGGGACGTACAATGAGCAGTTCTTC
CDR3: CSARPRTSGTYNEQFF
D: TRBD2
size: NA
J: TRBJ2-1
V: TRBV20-1

DNA: TGTGCCATCAGTGAGCGCTTAAGCTCCTACGAGCAGTACTTC
CDR3: CAISERLSSYEQYF
D: NA
size: few
J: TRBJ2-7
V: TRBV10-3

DNA: TGTGCCAGCAGCGTAGGGTGGGGAACAGGCGAGCAGTACTTC
CDR3: CASSVGWGTGEQYF
D: NA
size: many
J: TRBJ2-7
V: TRBV9

DNA: TGCAGCGTTGAAGGTACATACCGGGACAGGGGAGAGACCCAGTACTTC
CDR3: CSVEGTYRDRGETQYF
D: TRBD1
size: NA
J: TRBJ2-5
V: TRBV29-1